This TCR beta chain was sequenced for a study of regulatory and conventional T cells in RAG deficiency. Whole-study findings and limits: In Omenn syndrome, Treg and Tconv repertoires overlapped >75%.

Looked up from germline, CDR1 is MNHEY and CDR2 is SVGAGI. This CDR3 contains 15 residues. Deletions cut 6 bases from V and 4 bases from J, with 16 bases between. Regarding this clone: The antigen is unknown.

Genomic DNA came from blood conventional CD4+ T cells gated CD25-low CD127-high. Profiled with immunoSEQ multiplex PCR; TCRdb holds only in-frame clones, not every one. The sample contains 25,000 to 30,000 clones, roughly 96% of which appear only once. The same sample was also studied in work on regulatory T cells. This second report adds: Primers: 52 TRBV forward and 13 TRBJ reverse. Skewed V and J usage and few unique V-J pairs marked patient repertoires, most in Tregs.

This chain joins TRBV6-5 and TRBJ2-1; D not resolved. The specimen was CD25- CD4+ T cells sorted from blood. This TCR came from a human donor in good health. CDR3: CASSAEAPGYNEQFF. DNA of the CDR3: TGTGCCAGCAGCGCCGAGGCCCCCGGATACAATGAGCAGTTCTTC.